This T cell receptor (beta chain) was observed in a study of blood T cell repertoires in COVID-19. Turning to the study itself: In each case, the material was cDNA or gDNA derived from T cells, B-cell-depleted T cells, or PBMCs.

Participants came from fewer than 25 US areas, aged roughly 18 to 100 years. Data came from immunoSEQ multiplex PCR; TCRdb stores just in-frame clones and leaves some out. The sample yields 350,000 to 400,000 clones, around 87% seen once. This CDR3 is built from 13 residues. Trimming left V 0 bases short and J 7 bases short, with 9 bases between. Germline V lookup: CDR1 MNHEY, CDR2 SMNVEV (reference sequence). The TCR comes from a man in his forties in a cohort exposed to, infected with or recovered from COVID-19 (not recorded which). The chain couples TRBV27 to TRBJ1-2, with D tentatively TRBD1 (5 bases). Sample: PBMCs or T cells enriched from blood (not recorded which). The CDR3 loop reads CASSLSGTVGYTF. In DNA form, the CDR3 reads TGTGCCAGCAGTTTATCGGGGACTGTTGGCTACACCTTC.